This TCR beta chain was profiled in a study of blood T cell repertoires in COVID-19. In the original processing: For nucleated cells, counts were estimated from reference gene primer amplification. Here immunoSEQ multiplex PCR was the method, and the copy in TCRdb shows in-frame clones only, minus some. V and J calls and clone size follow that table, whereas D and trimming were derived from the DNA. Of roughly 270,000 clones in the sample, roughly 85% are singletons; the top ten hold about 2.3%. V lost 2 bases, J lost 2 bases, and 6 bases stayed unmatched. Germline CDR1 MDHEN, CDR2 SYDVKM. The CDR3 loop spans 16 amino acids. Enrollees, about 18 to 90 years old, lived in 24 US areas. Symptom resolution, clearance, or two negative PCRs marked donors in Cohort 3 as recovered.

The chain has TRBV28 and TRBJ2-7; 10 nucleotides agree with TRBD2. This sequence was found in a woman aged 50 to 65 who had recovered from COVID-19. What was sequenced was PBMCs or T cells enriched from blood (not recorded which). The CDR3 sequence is CASSLGKLAGTYEQYF. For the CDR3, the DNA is TGTGCCAGCAGTTTAGGGAAACTAGCGGGGACCTACGAGCAGTACTTC.